Sequencing of this TCR beta chain was carried out in a study of T cells in Graves' hyperthyroidism and ophthalmopathy. Study-level results: Patients with ophthalmopathy were separated from those with stable hyperthyroidism by a 13 V-J model. Researchers found most expanded thyroid clonotypes above 0.001 in blood as well.

Hyperthyroidism, newly diagnosed and lasting under 2 months, affected patients aged 18 to 65. Diagnostic assessment was based on clinical symptoms, serum thyroxine and TRAb, thyroid ultrasound and orbital computed tomography. This clonotype appeared a few times. Its antigen is currently unknown. It was RNA transcripts that yielded the amplified TCR beta CDR3 regions. An initial round of RT-PCR targeting the TCR CDR3 relied on the HTBI primer set. Each CDR3 protein gets one entry after TCRdb re-called the multiplex PCR reads with MiXCR. The table has more than 650,000 distinct CDR3 sequences, 11% to 15% seen once. The receptor's source is a woman younger than 35 with Graves' hyperthyroidism. The sample taken for sequencing was blood.

CDR3 sequence reads: CASSYFGLAYEQYF. CDR3 DNA sequence: TGTGCCAGCAGTTACTTCGGACTAGCCTACGAGCAGTACTTC. V usage is TRBV6-5 and J usage is TRBJ2-7; 7 nucleotides match TRBD2. Germline CDR1 MNHEY, CDR2 SVGAGI. J lost 2 bases, V lost 1 base, and 2 bases had no gene match. This CDR3 is built from 14 residues.